The rows below give T cell receptor beta chains drawn from one sample of a study of blood T cell repertoires in COVID-19. TCRdb's copy holds only in-frame clones and misses some; the assay was immunoSEQ multiplex PCR. Seen here are about 270,000 clones, about 87% observed once, and the top ten hold roughly 3.9%. Sequencing input: PBMCs or T cells enriched from blood (not recorded which). These receptors originate from a woman in her twenties or thirties with acute COVID-19. The conserved cysteine and the conserved F or W are not part of the CDR3 here. The D gene is left open where the match is weak.

CDR3 protein	V gene	J gene	D gene
ASTDTDSGNTIY	TRBV3-1/TRBV3-2	TRBJ1-3	-
ASSGYGLAGLQTGELF	TRBV9	TRBJ2-2	TRBD2
ASSDLLRGSYNEQF	TRBV25-1	TRBJ2-1	-
SVVGQIGETQY	TRBV29-1	TRBJ2-5	-
ASSLYRDETQY	TRBV27	TRBJ2-5	-
ASSQVQMDRGNTGELF	TRBV4-1	TRBJ2-2	TRBD1
ASSSGAGDAKLF	TRBV7-9	TRBJ1-4	-
AWSIGWVAEQF	TRBV30	TRBJ2-1	-
ASSQGPGEGNEQF	TRBV4-3	TRBJ2-1	-
ARSPCAPLQGENYGYT	TRBV5-3	TRBJ1-2	TRBD1
ATSGTGGNTGELF	TRBV24-1	TRBJ2-2	TRBD1
ASSLAAGPNGYT	TRBV11-2	TRBJ1-2	-